The rows below give T cell receptor beta chains drawn from one sample of a study of vaccination and CD4 T cells after COVID-19. From the PCR reads, TCRdb called clonotypes with MiXCR, one entry per CDR3 protein. The sample shows some 8,600 distinct CDR3 sequences, over 70% of them seen only once. For these TCRs, the target antigens are not known. Sequenced input: CD4+ T cells from blood, cultured in vitro. The origin of the receptors is a human donor who had recovered from COVID-19. CDR3s include the opening cysteine and the closing phenylalanine or tryptophan. D genes are given only for firm matches. Clone size appears in some rows only: once, few, many, or a class for an expanded clone.

TRBD2 | - | TRBJ2-5 | TRBV15 | TGTGCCACCAGCGCAGAGCTCCCTACTAGCGGGGGGGAGACCCAGTACTTC | CATSAELPTSGGETQYF
- | - | TRBJ2-5 | TRBV7-2 | TGTGCCAGCAGCTTATGGGAACAAGAGACCCAGTACTTC | CASSLWEQETQYF
- | - | TRBJ2-7 | TRBV7-9 | TGTGCCAGCAGTTACACAACTGGAGACGAGCAGTACTTC | CASSYTTGDEQYF
- | - | TRBJ1-6 | TRBV28 | TGTGCCAGCAGTTTGGTCAGCTATAATTCACCCCTCCACTTT | CASSLVSYNSPLHF
TRBD2 | - | TRBJ2-5 | TRBV25-1 | TGTGCCAGCGGTCAGCGGGGGCGGGAGACCCAGTACTTC | CASGQRGRETQYF
TRBD2 | - | TRBJ2-1 | TRBV27 | TGTGCCAGCAGGGGGCTAGCGGGAGGGCGTGGTAAGGGGCAGTTCTTC | CASRGLAGGRGKGQFF
- | - | TRBJ2-7 | TRBV28 | TGTGCCAGCAGTTTGGGGGGACAGAGCTCCTACGAGCAGTACTTC | CASSLGGQSSYEQYF
- | few | TRBJ1-5 | TRBV6-1 | TGTGCCAGCAGTGAAGGGGGATGGGGTAATCAGCCCCAGCATTTT | CASSEGGWGNQPQHF
TRBD1 | few | TRBJ1-1 | TRBV20-1 | TGCAGTGCGGGGACAGGTCGGCCTGAAGCTTTCTTT | CSAGTGRPEAFF
TRBD1 | few | TRBJ1-2 | TRBV7-8 | TGTGCCAGCAGCTTATACAGGGGAGATGGCTACACCTTC | CASSLYRGDGYTF
TRBD1 | - | TRBJ2-7 | TRBV7-9 | TGTGCCAGCAGCTCCGGAAAGACAGGGTACGTCTCCTACGAGCAGTACTTC | CASSSGKTGYVSYEQYF
- | few | TRBJ1-2 | TRBV20-1 | TGCAGTGCTAGACAGCGGTCGGGCTACACCTTC | CSARQRSGYTF
- | - | TRBJ1-1 | TRBV28 | TGTGCCAGCAGTTTATGGACTAACACTGAAGCTTTCTTT | CASSLWTNTEAFF
TRBD2 | once | TRBJ2-1 | TRBV7-9 | TGTGCCAGCAGCTCCACTAGCGGGAATGGCAATGAGCAGTTCTTC | CASSSTSGNGNEQFF
- | few | TRBJ1-2 | TRBV7-8 | TGTGCCAGCAGCCTAAGGGGGAAGGGACGTGGCTACACCTTC | CASSLRGKGRGYTF
TRBD1 | once | TRBJ2-7 | TRBV19 | TGTGCCAGTAGTATGGGGGACAGGGCCCACGAGCAGTACTTC | CASSMGDRAHEQYF
- | - | TRBJ1-3 | TRBV7-2 | TGTGCCAGCAGTCCCGTGGCCTCTGGAAACACCATATATTTT | CASSPVASGNTIYF